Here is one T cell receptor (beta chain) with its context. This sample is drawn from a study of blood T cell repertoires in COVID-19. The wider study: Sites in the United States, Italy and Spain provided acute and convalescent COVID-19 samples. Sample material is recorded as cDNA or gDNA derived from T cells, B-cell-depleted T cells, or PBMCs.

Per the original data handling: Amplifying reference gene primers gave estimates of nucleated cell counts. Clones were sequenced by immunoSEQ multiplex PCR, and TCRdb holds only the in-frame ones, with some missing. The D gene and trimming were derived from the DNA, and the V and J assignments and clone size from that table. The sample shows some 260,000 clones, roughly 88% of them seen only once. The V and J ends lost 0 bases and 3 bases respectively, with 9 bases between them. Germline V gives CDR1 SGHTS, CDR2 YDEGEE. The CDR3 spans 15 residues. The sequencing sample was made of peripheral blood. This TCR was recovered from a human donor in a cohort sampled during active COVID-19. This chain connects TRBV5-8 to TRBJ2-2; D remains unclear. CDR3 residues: CASSLVLPDTGELFF. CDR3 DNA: TGTGCCAGCAGCTTGGTTCTCCCCGACACCGGGGAGCTGTTTTTT.